This T cell receptor beta chain is drawn from a study of molecular identifiers for immune sequencing clone quantification. Study at large: Replicate RNA from around 20,000 or 100,000 naive CD8 T cells formed five aliquots; four were sequenced. General study findings and limits: Jurkat TCR RNA from one cell was spiked into around 1 million naive cells, and it was reportedly detectable there.

TCRdb independently ran MiXCR on the PCR reads; one entry per CDR3 protein. The sample has 400,000 to 600,000 distinct CDR3 sequences; approximately 25% are singletons. The naive CD8 libraries originated from between roughly 18,000 and 1,000,000 sorted cells and drew on 10%, 30% or 50% RNA. Naive CD8 T cells, phenotype CD8+CD4-CCR7+CD45RA+, were sorted. Details on this clonotype: What it recognizes is unknown. One end of the junction varies from germline; a read error may be responsible.

The receptor was isolated from a human donor in good health. Some libraries in this study had Jurkat cell RNA spiked in. The specimen was naive CD8+ T cells from blood, with Jurkat cell RNA spiked in. Indicated subset: FACS-sorted CD8+CD4-CCR7+CD45RA+ naive T cells.

The CDR3 is CASGQGINYERYF. CDR3 in DNA: TGTGCCAGTGGACAGGGGATCAATTACGAGCGGTACTTC. This chain connects TRBV19 to TRBJ2-7, with 9 bases identical to TRBD1. This CDR3 spans 13 amino acids. In germline, CDR1 is LNHDA, CDR2 SQIVND (reference sequence).